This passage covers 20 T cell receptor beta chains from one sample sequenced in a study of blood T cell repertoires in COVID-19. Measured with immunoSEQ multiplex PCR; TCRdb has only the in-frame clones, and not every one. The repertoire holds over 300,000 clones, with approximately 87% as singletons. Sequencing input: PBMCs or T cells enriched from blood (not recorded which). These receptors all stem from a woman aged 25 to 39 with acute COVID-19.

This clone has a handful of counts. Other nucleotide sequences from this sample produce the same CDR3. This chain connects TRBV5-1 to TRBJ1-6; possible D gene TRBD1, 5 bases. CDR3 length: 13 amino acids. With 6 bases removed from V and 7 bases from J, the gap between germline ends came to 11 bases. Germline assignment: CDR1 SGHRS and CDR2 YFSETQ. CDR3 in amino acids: CASNDGGNSPLHF. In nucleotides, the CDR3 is TGCGCCAGCAATGACGGGGGGAATTCACCCCTCCACTTT.

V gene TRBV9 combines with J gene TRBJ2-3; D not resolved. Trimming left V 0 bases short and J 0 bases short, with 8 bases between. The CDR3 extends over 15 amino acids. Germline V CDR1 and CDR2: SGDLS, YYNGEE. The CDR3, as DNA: TGTGCCAGCAGCGTAGTGCCAACTAGCACAGATACGCAGTATTTT. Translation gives CASSVVPTSTDTQYF. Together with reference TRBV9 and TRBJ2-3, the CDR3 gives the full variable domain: DSGVTQTPKHLITATGQRVTLRCSPRSGDLSVYWYQQSLDQGLQFLIQYYNGEERAKGNILERFSAQQFPDLHSELNLSSLELGDSALYFCASSVVPTSTDTQYFGPGTRLTVL.

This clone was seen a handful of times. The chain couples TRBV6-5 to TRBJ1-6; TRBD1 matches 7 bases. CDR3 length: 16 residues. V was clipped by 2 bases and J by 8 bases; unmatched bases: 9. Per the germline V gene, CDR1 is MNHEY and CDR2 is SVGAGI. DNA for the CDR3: TGTGCCAGCAGTTACGCTCAACAGGGGATCCATTCACCCCTCCACTTT. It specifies CASSYAQQGIHSPLHF.

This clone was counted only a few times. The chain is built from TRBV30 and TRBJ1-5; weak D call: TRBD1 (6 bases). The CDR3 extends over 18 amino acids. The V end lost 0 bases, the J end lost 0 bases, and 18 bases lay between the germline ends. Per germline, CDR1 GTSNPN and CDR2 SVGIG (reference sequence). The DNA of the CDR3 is TGTGCCTGGAGTGTACCGGGGAGGGGGGCTTATAGCAATCAGCCCCAGCATTTT. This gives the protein CAWSVPGRGAYSNQPQHF.

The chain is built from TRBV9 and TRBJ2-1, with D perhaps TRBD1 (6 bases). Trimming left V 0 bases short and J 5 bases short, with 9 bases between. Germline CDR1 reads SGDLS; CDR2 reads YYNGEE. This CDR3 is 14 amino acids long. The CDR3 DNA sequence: TGTGCCAGCAGCGTAGGCAGGGGTAACAATGAGCAGTTCTTC. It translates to CASSVGRGNNEQFF.

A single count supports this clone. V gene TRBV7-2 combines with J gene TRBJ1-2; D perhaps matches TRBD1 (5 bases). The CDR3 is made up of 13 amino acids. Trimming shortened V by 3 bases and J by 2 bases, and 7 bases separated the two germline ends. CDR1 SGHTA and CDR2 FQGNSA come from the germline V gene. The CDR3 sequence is CASSLTANYGYTF. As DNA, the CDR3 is TGTGCCAGCAGCTTGACAGCGAACTATGGCTACACCTTC.

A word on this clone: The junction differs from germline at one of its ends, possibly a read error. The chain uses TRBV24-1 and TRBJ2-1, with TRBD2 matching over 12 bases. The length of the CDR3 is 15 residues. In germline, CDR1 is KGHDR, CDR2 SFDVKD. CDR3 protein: CATSDLIRLAGATVF. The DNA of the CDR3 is TGTGCCACCAGTGATTTGATTCGACTAGCGGGGGCCACAGTCTTC.

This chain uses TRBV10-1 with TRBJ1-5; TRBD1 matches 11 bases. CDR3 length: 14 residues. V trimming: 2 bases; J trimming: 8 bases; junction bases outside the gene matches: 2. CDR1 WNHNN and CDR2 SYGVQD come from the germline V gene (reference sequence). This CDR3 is CASSEGTGGKPQHF. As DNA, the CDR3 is TGCGCCAGCAGTGAGGGGACAGGGGGGAAGCCCCAGCATTTT.

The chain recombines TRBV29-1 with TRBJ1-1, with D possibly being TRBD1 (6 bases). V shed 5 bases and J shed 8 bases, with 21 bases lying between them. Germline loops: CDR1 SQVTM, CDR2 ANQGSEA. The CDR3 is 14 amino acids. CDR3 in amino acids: CSVKPGVLYSEAFF. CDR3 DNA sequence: TGCAGCGTTAAACCAGGGGTCCTCTACTCGGAAGCTTTCTTT.

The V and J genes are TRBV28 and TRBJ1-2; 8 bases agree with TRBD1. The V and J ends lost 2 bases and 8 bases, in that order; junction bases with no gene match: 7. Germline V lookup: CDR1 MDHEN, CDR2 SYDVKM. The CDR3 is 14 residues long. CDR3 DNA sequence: TGTGCCAGCAGTTTAGTGCAGGGGGCAGAAGGCTACACCTTC. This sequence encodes CASSLVQGAEGYTF.

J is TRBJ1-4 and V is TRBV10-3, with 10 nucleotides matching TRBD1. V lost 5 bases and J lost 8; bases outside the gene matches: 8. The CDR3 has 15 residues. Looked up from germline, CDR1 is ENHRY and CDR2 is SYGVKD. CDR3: CAISMGQGIREKLFF. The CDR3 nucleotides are TGTGCCATCAGTATGGGACAGGGGATTCGGGAAAAACTGTTTTTT.

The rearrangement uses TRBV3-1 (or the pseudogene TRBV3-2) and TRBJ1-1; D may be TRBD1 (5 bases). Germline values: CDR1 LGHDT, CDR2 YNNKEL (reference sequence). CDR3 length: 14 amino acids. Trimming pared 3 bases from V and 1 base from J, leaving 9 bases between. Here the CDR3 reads CASSHLQANTEAFF. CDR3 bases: TGTGCCAGCAGCCACCTACAGGCGAACACTGAAGCTTTCTTT.

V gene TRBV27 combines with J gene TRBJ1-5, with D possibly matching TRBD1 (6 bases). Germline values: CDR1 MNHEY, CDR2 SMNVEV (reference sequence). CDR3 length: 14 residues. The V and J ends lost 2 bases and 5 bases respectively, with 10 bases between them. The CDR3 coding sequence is TGTGCCAGCAGTTTAAGGGGGGGGGATCAGCCCCAGCATTTT. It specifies CASSLRGGDQPQHF.

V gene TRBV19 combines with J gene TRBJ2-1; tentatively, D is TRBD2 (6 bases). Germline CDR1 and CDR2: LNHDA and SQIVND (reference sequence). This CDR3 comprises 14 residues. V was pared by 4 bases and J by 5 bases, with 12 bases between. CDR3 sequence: CASSKTGSHNEQFF. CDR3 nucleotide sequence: TGTGCCAGTAGTAAAACCGGGAGCCACAATGAGCAGTTCTTC.

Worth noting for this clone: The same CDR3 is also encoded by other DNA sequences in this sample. The CDR3 bases are TGTGCCAGCAGTTTGGGGAGGAACACTGAAGCTTTCTTT. It encodes CASSLGRNTEAFF. The chain carries TRBV27 and TRBJ1-1; D is undetermined. V gave up 3 bases and J gave up 1 base, with 6 bases separating them. There are 13 residues in the CDR3. The germline CDR1 and CDR2 sequences are MNHEY and SMNVEV (reference sequence).

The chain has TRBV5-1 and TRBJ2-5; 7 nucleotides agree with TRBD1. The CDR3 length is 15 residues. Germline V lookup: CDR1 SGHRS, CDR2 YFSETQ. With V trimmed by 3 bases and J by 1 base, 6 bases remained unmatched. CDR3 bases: TGCGCCAGCAGCTCATCCGGGACAGCCCAAGAGACCCAGTACTTC. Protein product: CASSSSGTAQETQYF.

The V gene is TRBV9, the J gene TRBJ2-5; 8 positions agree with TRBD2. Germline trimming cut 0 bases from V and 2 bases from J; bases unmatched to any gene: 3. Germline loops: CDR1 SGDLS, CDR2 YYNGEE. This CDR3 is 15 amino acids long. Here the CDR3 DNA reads TGTGCCAGCAGCGTAGTTAGCGGGGCACAAGAGACCCAGTACTTC. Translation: CASSVVSGAQETQYF.

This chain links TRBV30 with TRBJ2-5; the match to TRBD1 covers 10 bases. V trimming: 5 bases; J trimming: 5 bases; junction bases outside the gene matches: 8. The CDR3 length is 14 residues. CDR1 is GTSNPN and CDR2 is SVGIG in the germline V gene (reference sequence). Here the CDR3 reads CAWSPGQGFETQYF. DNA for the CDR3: TGTGCCTGGTCCCCGGGACAGGGGTTTGAGACCCAGTACTTC.

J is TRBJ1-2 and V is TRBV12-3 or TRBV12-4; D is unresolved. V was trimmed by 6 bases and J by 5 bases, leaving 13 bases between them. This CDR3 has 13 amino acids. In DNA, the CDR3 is TGTGCCAGCAGCCCCCCGGAGTGGTATGGCTACACCTTC. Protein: CASSPPEWYGYTF.

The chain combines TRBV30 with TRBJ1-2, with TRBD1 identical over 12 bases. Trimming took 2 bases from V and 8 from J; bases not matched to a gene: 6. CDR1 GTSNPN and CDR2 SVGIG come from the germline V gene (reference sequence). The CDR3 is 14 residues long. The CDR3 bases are TGTGCCTGGAGTCTACCGGGACAGGGGGCCGGCTACACCTTC. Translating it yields CAWSLPGQGAGYTF. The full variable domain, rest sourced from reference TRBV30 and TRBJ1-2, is SQTIHQWPATLVQPVGSPLSLECTVEGTSNPNLYWYRQAAGRGLQLLFYSVGIGQISSEVPQNLSASRPQDRQFILSSKKLLLSDSGFYLCAWSLPGQGAGYTFGSGTRLTVV.